Sequencing of this T cell receptor (beta chain) was carried out in a study of blood T cell repertoires in COVID-19 (dated by TCRdb to 2018 to 2020). About the full investigation: Samples covering the acute and convalescent phases of COVID-19 were provided by collaborators in the United States, Italy and Spain. The repertoires were made available in a free public database intended to serve as a resource for research on the immune response to SARS-CoV-2. Subjects who had been exposed to COVID-19, were actively infected with it, or had recovered from it provided the deeply sampled blood TCRbeta repertoires that made up the dataset. The samples were drawn from the first 160 participants of the ongoing ImmuneRACE study and from 950 to 1,500 subjects provided by 6 global collaborators. The material from the prospective study consisted of cDNA or gDNA derived from T cells, B-cell-depleted T cells, or PBMCs. Nearly every sample came with metadata listing a de-identified subject ID, COVID-19 status, age in years and sex. Where available, HLA class I and class II types were taken from metadata supplied by the sample provider and were not determined by assay-based typing. General study outcomes and caveats: The amount of clinical and demographic metadata varied by source and participant and was provided uncurated.

TCRbeta CDR3 regions were amplified from genomic DNA by means of the immunoSEQ Assay, a bias-controlled multiplex PCR. Processing in the source paper ran as follows. The number of nucleated cells in each sample was estimated from the amplification of reference gene primers within the assay. Sequence reads were collapsed and filtered to measure the absolute abundance of every unique TCRbeta CDR3 rearrangement. For each sample, productive Simpson clonality was calculated as the square root of Simpson's diversity index over productive rearrangements. TCRdb limited this immuneACCESS table to in-frame rearrangements with V and J called. A share of clones is missing; checked studies link under half to unresolved V genes, and the rest is unexplained. The DNA gave D and trimming, while V, J and clone size come from that table. The table for this sample lists more than 300,000 clones; roughly 90% of them were counted only once. The top ten hold less than 9.5% of the sample.

Participants in the prospective study were aged about 18 to 95 years, lived in 24 United States geographic areas, and enrolled through a virtual design. In the prospective study, participants were assigned to cohorts based on the clinical history participants reported in a screening survey and a study questionnaire. ImmuneRACE Cohort 3 recovered participants were defined by two consecutive negative NP/OP PCR tests, healthcare professional clearance, or symptom resolution. Mobile phlebotomists in the prospective study collected whole blood, serum and a nasopharyngeal or oropharyngeal swab from every participant. Additional blood draws and questionnaires over an approximately 2-month period could optionally be provided by prospective study participants. Blood samples from the prospective study were shipped frozen or at room temperature prior to DNA extraction. Germline trimming amounts to 2 bases on V and 5 bases on J, with 2 as the count of junction bases outside the gene matches. The germline V gene encodes CDR1 MNHEY and CDR2 SMNVEV (reference sequence). Including cysteine and phenylalanine, the CDR3 has 14 amino acids. This entry keeps only the CDR3 DNA: 42 bases, framed from base 1.

For this clone: The clone's antigen remains unknown. Base quality data are lacking; no much larger clone is found one base away.

This clonotype originated in a woman between 25 and 40 years old who had recovered from COVID-19. Material: PBMCs or T cells enriched from blood (not recorded which). The chain is made from TRBV27 and TRBJ1-5; a stretch of 8 junction bases matches TRBD1. The nucleotide sequence is TGTGCCAGCAGTTTACAGGGGGCGGATCAGCCCCAGCATTTT. Its protein is CASSLQGADQPQHF.